This T cell receptor (beta chain) was captured by sequencing in a study of T cells expressing NK-cell markers. TCRdb re-called the 5' RACE reads and gives one entry per CDR3 protein, without DNA. The sample has approximately 420,000 distinct CDR3 sequences. The clonotype originates from a woman between 45 and 65 years old in good health. Sequencing input: blood T cells: a sorted CD56 or NKG2C T cell subset, CD4+ or CD8+ T cells, or bulk PBMC T cells (not recorded which).

CDR3 in amino acids: CATSRGQGLAKNIQYF. This chain uses TRBV15 with TRBJ2-4. Germline CDR1 LNHNV, CDR2 YYDKDF (reference sequence). The CDR3 loop spans 16 amino acids.